Shown below are 22 T cell receptor beta chains from a single sample sequenced in a study of OX40 agonist ivuxolimab in advanced cancers. The assay was immunoSEQ multiplex PCR, and TCRdb's table has in-frame clones only and misses some. The table lists more than 80,000 clones, under 95% of them singletons. Source: CD4+ or CD8+ T cells sorted from blood, taken in a trial of the OX40 agonist ivuxolimab. These receptors were collected from an adult with an advanced solid tumor such as melanoma, head and neck, liver or kidney cancer.

The CDR3 coding sequence is TGTGCCAGCAGTCCCTTCCAAGAGACCCAGTACTTC. This codes for CASSPFQETQYF. The rearrangement uses TRBV27 and TRBJ2-5; no firm D call. This CDR3 has 12 residues. CDR1 is MNHEY and CDR2 is SMNVEV in the germline V gene (reference sequence). The V end lost 5 bases, the J end lost 1 base, and 5 bases lay between the germline ends.

The chain joins TRBV30 to TRBJ1-1, with D possibly matching TRBD1 (6 bases). Trimming took 1 base from V and 0 from J, leaving 9 bases between them. CDR1 and CDR2 (germline): GTSNPN, SVGIG (reference sequence). The CDR3 is 14 amino acids. In DNA, the CDR3 is TGTGCCTGGAGTGCGGCAGGGGTGAACACTGAAGCTTTCTTT. Translation: CAWSAAGVNTEAFF.

V usage is TRBV6-6 and J usage is TRBJ2-7; D gene uncertain. This CDR3 has 14 amino acids. Between the trimmed V and J ends, which lost 5 bases and 3 bases, there was a span of 14 bases. Germline values: CDR1 MNHNY, CDR2 SVGAGI (reference sequence). The CDR3 DNA reads TGTGCCAGCAGTAGTGGCGACCACAACTACGAGCAGTACTTC. Protein sequence: CASSSGDHNYEQYF.

V is TRBV19 and J is TRBJ1-2; weak D call: TRBD1 (5 bases). The germline CDR1 and CDR2 sequences are LNHDA and SQIVND (reference sequence). V lost 3 bases to trimming and J lost 7 bases, with 18 bases between them. The CDR3 length is 15 residues. The CDR3 reads CASSMNRLGASGYTF. CDR3 in DNA: TGTGCCAGTAGTATGAACAGGTTAGGGGCGTCTGGCTACACCTTC.

This chain connects TRBV29-1 to TRBJ2-7; 9 bases line up with TRBD2. In germline, CDR1 is SQVTM, CDR2 ANQGSEA. The CDR3 spans 14 residues. Germline trimming cut 2 bases from V and 2 bases from J; bases unmatched to any gene: 4. The DNA of the CDR3 is TGCAGCGTTGAAAGGCGGGAGGGCCCCTACGAGCAGTACTTC. This encodes CSVERREGPYEQYF.

The chain employs TRBV11-3 and TRBJ1-1; D unresolved. This CDR3 is built from 14 residues. Deletions cut 3 bases from V and 4 bases from J, with 12 bases between. Germline CDR1 reads SGHNT; CDR2 reads YENEEA. Here the CDR3 DNA reads TGTGCCAGCAGCTTCGGTCCCACCGGCACTGAAGCTTTCTTT. It specifies CASSFGPTGTEAFF.

J is TRBJ2-2 and V is TRBV9; 8 bases align to TRBD2. Germline lookup yields CDR1 SGDLS and CDR2 YYNGEE. CDR3 size: 15 residues. V lost 4 bases to trimming and J lost 2 bases; unmatched junction nucleotides: 4. The CDR3 bases are TGTGCCAGCAGCCCTAGCGGGCTAAACACCGGGGAGCTGTTTTTT. Protein product: CASSPSGLNTGELFF.

The V and J genes are TRBV21-1 and TRBJ2-4; the table's D call, TRBD2, has no DNA check behind it. TRBV21-1 is marked as a pseudogene. CDR3 length equals 16 residues. As DNA, the CDR3 is TGTGCCAGCAGCGCGACTAGCGGGGGTCTCAAAAACATTCAGTACTTC. Translating gives CASSATSGGLKNIQYF.

This sequence joins TRBV2 and TRBJ2-7; perhaps TRBD2 as D (6 bases). Trimming left V 6 bases short and J 3 bases short, with 9 bases between. This CDR3 has 12 amino acids. From germline, CDR1 is SNHLY and CDR2 FYNNEI. CDR3 residues: CASRGGSYEQYF. CDR3 bases: TGTGCCAGCAGAGGAGGGAGCTACGAGCAGTACTTC.

The chain uses TRBV5-4 and TRBJ1-2; 9 positions match TRBD1. V shed 4 bases and J 0 bases; nucleotides not matched to a gene: 13. Per germline, CDR1 SGHNT and CDR2 YYREEE (reference sequence). This CDR3 region has 18 residues. The CDR3 is CASSAGTGRFLANYGYTF. The DNA for the CDR3 is TGTGCCAGCAGCGCCGGGACAGGGAGGTTTCTGGCTAACTATGGCTACACCTTC.

This sequence joins TRBV19 and TRBJ2-3; TRBD1 might be the D (5 bases). The CDR3 is made up of 14 amino acids. V lost 7 bases and J lost 6, with 17 bases in between. Germline-derived CDR1 and CDR2 are LNHDA and SQIVND (reference sequence). CDR3 nucleotide sequence: TGTGCCAGTAACCCCAGGGAAGGTTTTGATACGCAGTATTTT. It translates to CASNPREGFDTQYF.

This clone was counted once. The V call is TRBV28, the J call TRBJ2-1, with TRBD1 as a possible D gene (5 bases). The germline V and J ends were trimmed by 7 bases and 3 bases, with 16 bases remaining between them. The CDR3 runs 15 residues. Germline-derived CDR1 and CDR2 are MDHEN and SYDVKM. Here the CDR3 reads CASKSRQYGYNEQFF. DNA for the CDR3: TGTGCCAGCAAATCGCGACAGTACGGCTACAATGAGCAGTTCTTC.

The V gene is TRBV6-1, the J gene TRBJ2-7; 8 bases match TRBD1. Germline V gene data show CDR1 as MNHNS and CDR2 as SASEGT. This CDR3 region has 16 residues. V lost 2 bases to trimming and J lost 2 bases; unmatched junction nucleotides: 8. CDR3 coding DNA: TGTGCCAGCAGTGAATGGGACGACAGGGGAACCTACGAGCAGTACTTC. Translation gives CASSEWDDRGTYEQYF.

The DNA of the CDR3 is TGTGCCAGCAGTGAGCAGGTCGGCGGGGAGCTGTTTTTT. Its translation: CASSEQVGGELFF. The chain recombines TRBV2 with TRBJ2-2; D uncertain. The germline V and J ends were trimmed by 3 bases and 7 bases, with 9 bases remaining between them. CDR1 is SNHLY, CDR2 FYNNEI, per germline. CDR3 length equals 13 residues.

The rearrangement links TRBV28 to TRBJ2-3; 12 positions match TRBD2. Trimming removed 7 bases from V and 0 bases from J; junction bases left unmatched: 8. Looked up from germline, CDR1 is MDHEN and CDR2 is SYDVKM. This CDR3 is 17 amino acids long. The CDR3 DNA follows: TGTGCCAGCACCCCTGGGACTAGCGGGTTTAGCACAGATACGCAGTATTTT. This encodes CASTPGTSGFSTDTQYF.

The V and J genes are TRBV27 and TRBJ2-3; D remains unclear. The CDR3 runs 15 residues. V lost 6 bases to trimming and J lost 2 bases, with 15 bases between them. Germline CDR1 reads MNHEY; CDR2 reads SMNVEV (reference sequence). This chain's CDR3 is CASSTFSPLTDTQYF. The CDR3 nucleotides are TGTGCCAGCAGCACTTTCTCCCCCCTCACAGATACGCAGTATTTT.

The chain is built from TRBV11-2 and TRBJ2-3; TRBD2 matches 9 bases. The CDR3 consists of 17 residues. In germline, CDR1 is SGHAT, CDR2 FQNNGV. V lost 2 bases to trimming and J lost 3 bases; unmatched junction nucleotides: 9. The DNA for the CDR3 is TGTGCCAGCAGCTTAACTGTGGGGACTAGCTTGACAGATACGCAGTATTTT. This codes for CASSLTVGTSLTDTQYF.

The gene calls are TRBV28 and TRBJ2-3; D assignment may be TRBD1 or TRBD2 (5 bases each). Germline CDR1 reads MDHEN; CDR2 reads SYDVKM. The CDR3 runs to 15 residues. The germline V and J ends were trimmed by 7 bases and 0 bases, with 14 bases remaining between them. This CDR3 is CASTPGTSSTDTQYF. The CDR3 DNA follows: TGTGCCAGCACCCCGGGGACCTCTAGCACAGATACGCAGTATTTT.

The gene calls are TRBV19 and TRBJ1-1; D perhaps matches TRBD1 (6 bases). The germline CDR1 and CDR2 sequences are LNHDA and SQIVND (reference sequence). V shed 5 bases and J shed 4 bases, with 17 bases lying between them. There are 15 residues in the CDR3. The CDR3 sequence: CASSVPTGIGTEAFF. The DNA of the CDR3 is TGTGCCAGTAGTGTACCAACAGGGATCGGCACTGAAGCTTTCTTT.

The chain employs TRBV27 and TRBJ2-1; 7 bases fit TRBD2. This CDR3 has 13 residues. V gave up 5 bases and J gave up 7 bases; unmatched junction bases: 5. Germline V lookup: CDR1 MNHEY, CDR2 SMNVEV (reference sequence). This chain's CDR3 is CASSPYSGNEQFF. The CDR3 nucleotides read TGTGCCAGCAGTCCCTATAGCGGGAATGAGCAGTTCTTC.

This chain connects TRBV6-5 to TRBJ2-3; D gene unclear. The germline V and J ends were trimmed by 2 bases and 0 bases, with 6 bases remaining between them. CDR1 MNHEY and CDR2 SVGAGI come from the germline V gene. The CDR3 extends over 14 amino acids. CDR3 nucleotides: TGTGCCAGCAGTTACGTTGACAGCACAGATACGCAGTATTTT. Translating gives CASSYVDSTDTQYF.

The chain joins TRBV5-1 to TRBJ1-4, with 8 nucleotides matching TRBD1. Germline V gene data show CDR1 as SGHRS and CDR2 as YFSETQ. V shed 1 base and J 8 bases; nucleotides not matched to a gene: 4. This CDR3 is 14 amino acids long. In nucleotides, the CDR3 is TGCGCCAGCAGCTTGTGGACAGGGCGGGAAAAACTGTTTTTT. This gives the protein CASSLWTGREKLFF.